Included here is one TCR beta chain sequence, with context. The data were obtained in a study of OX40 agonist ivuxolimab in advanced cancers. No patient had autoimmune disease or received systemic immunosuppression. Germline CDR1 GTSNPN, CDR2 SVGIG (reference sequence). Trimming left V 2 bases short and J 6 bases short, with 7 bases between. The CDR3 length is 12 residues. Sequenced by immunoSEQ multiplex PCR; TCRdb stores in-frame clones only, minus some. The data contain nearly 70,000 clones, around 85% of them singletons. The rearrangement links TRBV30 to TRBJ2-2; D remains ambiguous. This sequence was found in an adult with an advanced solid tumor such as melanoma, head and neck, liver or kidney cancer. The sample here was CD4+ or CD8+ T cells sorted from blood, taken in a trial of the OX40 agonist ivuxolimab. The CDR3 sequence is CAWSQIPGELFF. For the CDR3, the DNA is TGTGCCTGGAGTCAGATCCCCGGGGAGCTGTTTTTT.